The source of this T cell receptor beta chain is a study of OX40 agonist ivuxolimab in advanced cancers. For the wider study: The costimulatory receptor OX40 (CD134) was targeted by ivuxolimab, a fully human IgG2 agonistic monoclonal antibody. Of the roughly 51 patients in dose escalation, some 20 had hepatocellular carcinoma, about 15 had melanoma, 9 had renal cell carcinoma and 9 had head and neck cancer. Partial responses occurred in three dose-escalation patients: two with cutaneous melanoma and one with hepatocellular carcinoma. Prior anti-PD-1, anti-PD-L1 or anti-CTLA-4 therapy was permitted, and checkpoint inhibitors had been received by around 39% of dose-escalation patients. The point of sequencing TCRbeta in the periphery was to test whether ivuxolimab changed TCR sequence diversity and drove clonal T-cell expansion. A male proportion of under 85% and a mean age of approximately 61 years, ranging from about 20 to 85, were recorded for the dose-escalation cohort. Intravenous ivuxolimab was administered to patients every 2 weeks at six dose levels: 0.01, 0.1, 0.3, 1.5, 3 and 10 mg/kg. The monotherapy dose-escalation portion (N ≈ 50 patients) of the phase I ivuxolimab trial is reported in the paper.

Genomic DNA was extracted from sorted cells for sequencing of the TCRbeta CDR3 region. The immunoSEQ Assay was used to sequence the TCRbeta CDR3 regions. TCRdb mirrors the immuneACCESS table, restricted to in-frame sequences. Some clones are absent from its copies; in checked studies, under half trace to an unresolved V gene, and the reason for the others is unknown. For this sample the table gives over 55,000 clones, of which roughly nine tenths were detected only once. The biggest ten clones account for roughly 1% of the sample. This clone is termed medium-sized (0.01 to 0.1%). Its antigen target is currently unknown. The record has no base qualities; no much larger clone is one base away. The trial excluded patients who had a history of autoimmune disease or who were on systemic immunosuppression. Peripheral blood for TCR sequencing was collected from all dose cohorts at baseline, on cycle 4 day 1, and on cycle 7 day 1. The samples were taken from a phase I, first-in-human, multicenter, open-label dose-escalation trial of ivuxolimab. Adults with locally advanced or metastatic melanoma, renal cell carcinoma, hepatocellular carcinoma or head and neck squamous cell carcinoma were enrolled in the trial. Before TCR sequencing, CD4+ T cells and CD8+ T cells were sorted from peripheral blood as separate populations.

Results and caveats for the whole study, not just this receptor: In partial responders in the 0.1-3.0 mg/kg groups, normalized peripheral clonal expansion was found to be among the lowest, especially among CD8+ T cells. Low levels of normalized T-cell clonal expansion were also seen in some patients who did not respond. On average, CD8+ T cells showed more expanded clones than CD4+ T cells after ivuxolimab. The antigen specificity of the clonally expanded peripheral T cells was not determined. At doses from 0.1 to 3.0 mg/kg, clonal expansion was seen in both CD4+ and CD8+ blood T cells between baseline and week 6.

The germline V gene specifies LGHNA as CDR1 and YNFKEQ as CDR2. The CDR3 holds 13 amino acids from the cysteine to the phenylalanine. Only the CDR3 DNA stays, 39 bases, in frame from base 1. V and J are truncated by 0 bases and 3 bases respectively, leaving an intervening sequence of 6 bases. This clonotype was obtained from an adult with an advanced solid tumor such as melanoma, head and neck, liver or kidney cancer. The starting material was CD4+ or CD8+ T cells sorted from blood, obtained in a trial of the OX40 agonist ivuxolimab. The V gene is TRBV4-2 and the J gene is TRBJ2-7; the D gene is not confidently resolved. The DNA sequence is TGTGCCAGCAGCCAAGATAAGGTCTACGAGCAGTACTTC. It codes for CASSQDKVYEQYF.